The 20 T cell receptor beta chains below come from one sample, sequenced in a study of T-cell reconstitution after alpha-beta-depleted transplantation in children. Unique molecular identifiers were incorporated during preparation of the TCRbeta library. TCRdb recomputed calls from the PCR reads with MiXCR, one row per CDR3 protein. This table holds roughly 280,000 distinct CDR3 sequences, approximately 10% found once. The sample was peripheral blood, taken 180 days after TCRalphabeta/CD19-depleted stem cell transplant. These receptors all stem from a male patient aged 2 to 10 who had a stem cell transplant for chronic granulomatous disease, so the T cells may come from the graft donor.

Of note for this clonotype: A much larger clone lies a single base off, so this may be a read error. This chain connects TRBV5-6 to TRBJ2-4, with TRBD2 matching 7 bases. The germline CDR1 and CDR2 sequences are SGHDT and YYEEEE. This CDR3 has 16 residues. DNA of the CDR3: TGTGCCAGCAGCTTGGAGTTGGGAGGGGCCAAAAAAATTCAGTACTTC. It translates to CASSLELGGAKKIQYF.

This clonotype has a count of ten or more. The rearrangement uses TRBV10-3 and TRBJ2-7, with D perhaps assigned TRBD1 or TRBD2 (5 bases each). The V gene's germline CDR1 is ENHRY and CDR2 SYGVKD. The CDR3 spans 13 residues. Trimming removed 5 bases at V and 4 bases at J, with 12 bases between. Here the CDR3 reads CAISTGALYEQYF. The CDR3 DNA follows: TGTGCCATCAGTACCGGGGCGTTGTACGAGCAGTACTTC.

This clonotype was found once. A read error may be the cause here, since a much bigger clone is one base away. This chain connects TRBV12-3 or TRBV12-4 to TRBJ2-2; weak D call: TRBD2 (6 bases). The CDR3 totals 15 residues. Trimming removed 0 bases from V and 7 bases from J, with 12 bases in between. The CDR3 bases are TGTGCCAGCAGTTTAGCGCTAGGAGGGGTCGGGGAGCTGTTTTTT. It translates to CASSLALGGVGELFF.

The chain carries TRBV7-6 and TRBJ2-7; 15 bases match TRBD2. The CDR3 loop spans 16 amino acids. Germline CDR1 is SGHVS and CDR2 is FNYEAQ. J was trimmed by 7 bases and V by 5 bases; bases with no gene match: 9. CDR3 nucleotide sequence: TGTGCCAGCAGCCTCGGGACTAGCGGGGGGCCGGGGGAGCAGTACTTC. Translation gives CASSLGTSGGPGEQYF.

Concerning this clonotype itself: A read error is possible here, since a much larger clone lies one base away. The conserved phenylalanine or tryptophan normally closing the CDR3 is absent here, so this likely arose from a read error. This chain connects TRBV29-1 to TRBJ2-1; 10 bases map to TRBD1. The junction had 2 bases not matched to a gene; V was cut back by 2 bases and J by 7 bases. Germline CDR1 is SQVTM and CDR2 is ANQGSEA. The CDR3 consists of 13 residues. As DNA, the CDR3 is TGCAGCGTTGAACGGGACAGGGGAAATGAGCAGTTCTAC. As protein: CSVERDRGNEQFY.

As to this clonotype: The junction differs from germline at one of its ends, possibly a read error. The chain carries TRBV12-3 or TRBV12-4 and TRBJ1-5; 10 positions match TRBD1. This CDR3 is 21 amino acids long. The CDR3 DNA follows: TGTGCCAGCAGACATTCTACCGGGACAGGGGTCCAGAGAATTAGCAGTCAGCCCCAGCATTTT. The encoded protein is CASRHSTGTGVQRISSQPQHF.

This clonotype was detected only a few times. The rearrangement joins TRBV18 to TRBJ1-6; TRBD1 aligns across 8 bases. V lost 3 bases to trimming and J lost 7 bases; unmatched junction nucleotides: 8. CDR3 length: 16 amino acids. Germline-derived CDR1 and CDR2 are KGHSH and LQKENI. This chain's CDR3 is CASSPVVGQENSPLHF. Written as DNA, the CDR3 is TGTGCCAGCTCACCGGTTGTGGGACAGGAAAATTCACCCCTCCACTTT.

This clonotype was recorded at least ten times. The chain carries TRBV29-1 and TRBJ2-5, with D possibly TRBD1 on 5 matching bases. From germline, CDR1 is SQVTM and CDR2 ANQGSEA. V dropped 4 bases and J dropped 9 bases, with 18 bases sitting between them. The CDR3 runs to 13 residues. The CDR3 loop reads CSVARVDQRAQYF. Here the CDR3 DNA reads TGCAGCGTTGCCAGGGTGGACCAGAGAGCCCAGTACTTC. Full variable domain (outside the CDR3, taken from reference TRBV29-1 and TRBJ2-5): SAVISQKPSRDICQRGTSLTIQCQVDSQVTMMFWYRQQPGQSLTLIATANQGSEATYESGFVIDKFPISRPNLTFSTLTVSNMSPEDSSIYLCSVARVDQRAQYFGPGTRLLVL.

There are many counts of this clonotype. The chain combines TRBV3-1 with TRBJ2-5; no definite D call. Trimming stripped 1 base from V and 2 bases from J, with 11 bases between. The CDR3 contains 15 residues. CDR1 is LGHDT, CDR2 YNNKEL, per germline (reference sequence). The CDR3, as DNA: TGTGCCAGCAGCCAAGTGTCTCAGGAACAAGAGACCCAGTACTTC. Translating gives CASSQVSQEQETQYF.

This clonotype was seen ten or more times. The rearrangement uses TRBV18 and TRBJ2-1; D is possibly TRBD1 (6 bases). The CDR3 runs to 15 residues. CDR1 KGHSH and CDR2 LQKENI come from the germline V gene. V lost 4 bases, J lost 7 bases, and 17 bases lay in between. CDR3 protein: CASSRIRTVGNEQFF. CDR3 bases: TGTGCCAGCTCACGAATTAGGACAGTAGGGAATGAGCAGTTCTTC.

This clonotype was seen a few times. V usage is TRBV12-3 or TRBV12-4 and J usage is TRBJ2-1; TRBD1 aligns across 8 bases. Unmatched junction bases numbered 3, after V lost 4 bases and J lost 1 base. The CDR3 has 15 amino acids. CDR3 in amino acids: CASSSRDRSYNEQFF. The CDR3 nucleotides read TGTGCCAGCAGTTCCCGGGACAGGTCCTACAATGAGCAGTTCTTC.

This clonotype was detected ten times or more. V usage is TRBV4-2 and J usage is TRBJ2-1, with TRBD2 matching 8 bases. CDR3 length: 14 amino acids. Germline V CDR1 and CDR2: LGHNA, YNFKEQ. J gave up 6 bases and V 1 base, and 2 bases lay outside the gene matches. CDR3 bases: TGTGCCAGCAGCCAAGGGGCGGGGGGCAATGAGCAGTTCTTC. Its protein product is CASSQGAGGNEQFF.

A word on this clonotype: A much larger clone is a single base away; this may be a read error. V usage is TRBV9 and J usage is TRBJ2-3; the D gene is possibly TRBD2 (7 bases). The CDR3 loop spans 16 amino acids. Trimming removed 0 bases at V and 7 bases at J, with 18 bases between. The germline V gene encodes CDR1 SGDLS and CDR2 YYNGEE. Here the CDR3 reads CASSVAPRGGQNTQYF. The CDR3 DNA reads as TGTGCCAGCAGCGTAGCCCCCCGCGGGGGCCAGAATACGCAGTATTTT.

This clonotype occurred many times. CDR3 nucleotide sequence: TGTGCCAGCAGCCAAGAATTAGGGGGTATTTGGACCGGGGAGCTGTTTTTT. Translation gives CASSQELGGIWTGELFF. This chain links TRBV4-2 with TRBJ2-2; a possible D gene is TRBD1 (6 bases). The CDR3 sequence is 17 residues long. The germline V gene encodes CDR1 LGHNA and CDR2 YNFKEQ. V was trimmed by 0 bases and J by 5 bases, leaving 16 bases between them.

In this sample, this clonotype turned up many times. This chain joins TRBV29-1 and TRBJ2-7, with 7 bases matching TRBD2. Germline loops: CDR1 SQVTM, CDR2 ANQGSEA. This CDR3 is 12 amino acids long. The V gene end was trimmed by 7 bases and the J gene end by 0 bases; junction bases not matched to a gene: 3. CDR3 protein: CSAGRSSYEQYF. The DNA for the CDR3 is TGCAGCGCCGGGAGGAGCTCCTACGAGCAGTACTTC.

This clonotype was recorded at least ten times. This chain joins TRBV5-1 and TRBJ2-7; D is uncertain. The CDR3 contains 14 residues. Between the trimmed V and J ends, which lost 0 bases and 0 bases, there was a span of 7 bases. Looked up from germline, CDR1 is SGHRS and CDR2 is YFSETQ. In nucleotides, the CDR3 is TGCGCCAGCAGCTTGGGGGCAGACTCCTACGAGCAGTACTTC. Protein: CASSLGADSYEQYF.

In its sample, this clonotype was seen many times. J is TRBJ2-5 and V is TRBV12-3 or TRBV12-4, with unresolved D. The V end lost 6 bases, the J end lost 5 bases, and 7 bases lay between the germline ends. This CDR3 spans 11 amino acids. The CDR3 nucleotides are TGTGCCAGCAGCCGACGGGAGACCCAGTACTTC. It translates to CASSRRETQYF.

This clonotype was picked up many times. The chain couples TRBV7-9 to TRBJ2-3, with 9 bases that match TRBD2. The V gene's germline CDR1 is SEHNR and CDR2 FQNEAQ (reference sequence). The CDR3 runs to 14 residues. V shed 4 bases, J shed 8 bases, and the junction held 7 bases outside the gene matches. CDR3 sequence: CASSSGLAIGTQYF. The CDR3 bases are TGTGCCAGCAGCTCGGGACTAGCTATAGGTACGCAGTATTTT.

This clonotype was observed many times. The V call is TRBV5-1, the J call TRBJ2-3; D uncertain. The germline V gene encodes CDR1 SGHRS and CDR2 YFSETQ. V lost 5 bases, J lost 6 bases, and 10 bases lay in between. The CDR3 has 12 residues. The CDR3 DNA reads TGCGCCAGCAGTTATACACGGGATACGCAGTATTTT. It yields the protein CASSYTRDTQYF.

In this sample, this clonotype turned up many times. The gene calls are TRBV28 and TRBJ2-6; D perhaps matches TRBD1 (5 bases). This CDR3 is 16 amino acids long. Germline lookup yields CDR1 MDHEN and CDR2 SYDVKM. V lost 5 bases and J lost 0, with 11 bases in between. This CDR3 reads CASSPPGPSGANVLTF. CDR3 DNA sequence: TGTGCCAGCAGTCCACCAGGGCCCTCTGGGGCCAACGTCCTGACTTTC. The full variable domain, completed using reference TRBV28 and TRBJ2-6, is DVKVTQSSRYLVKRTGEKVFLECVQDMDHENMFWYRQDPGLGLRLIYFSYDVKMKEKGDIPEGYSVSREKKERFSLILESASTNQTSMYLCASSPPGPSGANVLTFGAGSRLTVL.